Presented here are 14 T cell receptor beta chains from one specimen sequenced in a study of molecular identifiers for immune sequencing clone quantification (dated by TCRdb to the late 2010s). Receptors were amplified or captured by PCR. The sample was run on a NextSeq 500. The public reads were quality trimmed at Q25 with fastp and then assembled into clones with MiXCR by TCRdb, keeping productive beta chains. When rows share a CDR3 protein, they turn into one entry using the most common DNA and genes. This sample has about 510,000 distinct CDR3 sequences in its table, and around 23% of those were observed once. 0.76% of the sample comes from the top ten. The sample comprised naive CD8+ T cells from blood, with Jurkat cell RNA spiked in. What this sample's cell subset or site label stands for: FACS-sorted CD8+CD4-CCR7+CD45RA+ naive T cells. The receptors shown here come from a human donor in good health. Some libraries in this study had Jurkat cell RNA spiked in.

Points on this clonotype: A read error may explain this, as a much larger clone is one base away. The J gene is TRBJ1-1, the V gene TRBV5-6; the D is unclear. Germline assignment: CDR1 SGHDT and CDR2 YYEEEE. The CDR3 runs to 12 residues. The V gene lost 0 bases and the J gene lost 6 bases, with 6 bases spanning the gap. CDR3: CASSLVSAEAFF. The DNA for the CDR3 is TGTGCCAGCAGCTTGGTCAGCGCTGAAGCTTTCTTT. Combining the CDR3 with reference TRBV5-6 and TRBJ1-1 gives the whole variable domain DAGVTQSPTHLIKTRGQQVTLRCSPKSGHDTVSWYQQALGQGPQFIFQYYEEEERQRGNFPDRFSGHQFPNYSSELNVNALLLGDSALYLCASSLVSAEAFFGQGTRLTVV.

Note on this clonotype: A much larger clone lies one base from this, so it may be a read error. The rearrangement links TRBV14 to TRBJ1-6, with D maybe TRBD1 (5 bases). The CDR3 runs 14 residues. The V and J ends lost 4 bases and 9 bases respectively, with 13 bases between them. The germline V gene has CDR1 SGHDN and CDR2 FVKESK. The CDR3 spells CASSPPGGGSPLHF. CDR3 sequence (DNA): TGTGCCAGCAGCCCACCCGGGGGGGGTTCACCCCTCCACTTT.

The table lists this clonotype with a few counts. The chain joins TRBV20-1 to TRBJ1-1, with D tentatively TRBD1 (6 bases). V dropped 2 bases and J dropped 8 bases, with 15 bases sitting between them. This CDR3 has 13 amino acids. CDR1 DFQATT and CDR2 SNEGSKA come from the germline V gene (reference sequence). In DNA form, the CDR3 reads TGCAGTGCTAGACCCGGACAGAGTTCCGAAGCTTTCTTT. This translates into CSARPGQSSEAFF.

This clonotype was picked up many times. This chain uses TRBV6-5 with TRBJ2-7; D is unclear. Germline V CDR1 and CDR2: MNHEY, SVGAGI. This CDR3 has 13 amino acids. V shed 0 bases and J shed 7 bases, with 10 bases lying between them. CDR3 region: CASSYSPRLEQYF. CDR3 coding DNA: TGTGCCAGCAGTTACTCGCCGAGGCTGGAGCAGTACTTC.

Remarks on this clonotype: The CDR3 does not end in the conserved phenylalanine or tryptophan, so this is likely a read error. The chain recombines TRBV7-9 with TRBJ1-1; D call uncertain. The V end lost 1 base, the J end lost 7 bases, and 4 bases lay between the germline ends. The CDR3 is 11 amino acids. Per the germline V gene, CDR1 is SEHNR and CDR2 is FQNEAQ (reference sequence). The CDR3 is CASSLEGEAFL. DNA of the CDR3: TGTGCCAGCAGCTTAGAAGGTGAAGCTTTCCTT.

The chain employs TRBV12-3 or TRBV12-4 and TRBJ1-3; TRBD1 aligns across 7 bases. The CDR3 covers 17 residues. V lost 3 bases and J lost 4; bases outside the gene matches: 12. The CDR3 nucleotides read TGTGCCAGCAGTTTTGCGCCAGGGGGTCAGGAAGGAAACACCATATATTTT. Translated: CASSFAPGGQEGNTIYF.

This clonotype has just a few counts. The chain couples TRBV11-2 to TRBJ2-1; the D gene is possibly TRBD2 (6 bases). CDR1 SGHAT and CDR2 FQNNGV come from the germline V gene. The V and J ends lost 0 bases and 9 bases respectively, with 12 bases between them. This CDR3 has 14 amino acids. The CDR3 loop is CASSLDPGDGEQFF. CDR3 bases: TGTGCCAGCAGCTTAGATCCGGGGGATGGTGAGCAGTTCTTC.

V and J are TRBV7-9 and TRBJ1-2; D gene ambiguous. There are 16 residues in the CDR3. Germline V gene data show CDR1 as SEHNR and CDR2 as FQNEAQ (reference sequence). Trimming removed 3 bases from V and 6 bases from J, with 20 bases in between. The CDR3 region has the DNA TGTGCCAGCAGCTTTGTCGAGTCGGGGTTCCAGGATGGCTACACCTTC. Amino acids: CASSFVESGFQDGYTF.

This clonotype showed up many times. The J gene is TRBJ2-3, the V gene TRBV4-2, with 7 bases fitting TRBD2. Germline V gene sequence: CDR1 LGHNA, CDR2 YNFKEQ. The CDR3 length is 18 residues. After removal of 0 bases from V and 8 bases from J, the junction contained 17 bases not matched to a gene. The CDR3 loop is CASSQDPVMGGSLTTQYF. DNA of the CDR3: TGTGCCAGCAGCCAAGATCCCGTGATGGGAGGGTCCCTTACTACGCAGTATTTT.

In this sample, this clonotype turned up many times. The V gene is TRBV15, the J gene TRBJ2-4; 7 nucleotides match TRBD1. This CDR3 is built from 16 residues. Germline CDR1 reads LNHNV; CDR2 reads YYDKDF (reference sequence). The trim removed 4 bases at V and 6 bases at J, leaving 12 bases unmatched. This CDR3 is CATSKRTGDVGNIQYF. Written as DNA, the CDR3 is TGTGCCACCAGCAAACGGACAGGAGACGTTGGAAACATTCAGTACTTC.

In its sample, this clonotype was seen many times. This chain uses TRBV30 with TRBJ2-7; 7 positions agree with TRBD1. J was trimmed by 7 bases and V by 3 bases; bases with no gene match: 6. Germline lookup yields CDR1 GTSNPN and CDR2 SVGIG (reference sequence). This CDR3 is 12 amino acids long. DNA of the CDR3: TGTGCCTGGAGCGACAGGGACATGGAGCAGTACTTC. Translated, it gives CAWSDRDMEQYF.

In this sample, this clonotype turned up a few times. This chain joins TRBV7-3 and TRBJ1-2, with 9 bases matching TRBD1. CDR3 length: 18 amino acids. J was trimmed by 4 bases and V by 0 bases; bases with no gene match: 12. Per germline, CDR1 SGHTA and CDR2 FQGTGA. CDR3 amino acids: CASSLTGTGPIDVYGYTF. The CDR3 DNA reads TGTGCCAGCAGCTTAACCGGGACAGGGCCCATCGACGTCTATGGCTACACCTTC.

Concerning this clonotype itself: A much larger clone differs by one base, so this may be a read error. The CDR3 DNA is TGTGCCAGCAGTTTAGCGTGGGGCGAAGTTGGCTACACCTTC. Translation: CASSLAWGEVGYTF. This chain joins TRBV27 and TRBJ1-2; TRBD1 is a possible D gene (5 bases). V dropped 2 bases and J dropped 7 bases, with 14 bases sitting between them. Germline CDR1 MNHEY, CDR2 SMNVEV (reference sequence). The CDR3 spans 14 residues.

This sequence joins TRBV7-9 and TRBJ2-3; the match to TRBD1 covers 8 bases. This CDR3 contains 16 residues. V trimming: 5 bases; J trimming: 1 base; junction bases outside the gene matches: 8. The germline V gene has CDR1 SEHNR and CDR2 FQNEAQ (reference sequence). The CDR3 DNA is TGTGCCAGCAGCCCGCCGGCAGGGGGCGGCACAGATACGCAGTATTTT. Amino acids: CASSPPAGGGTDTQYF.